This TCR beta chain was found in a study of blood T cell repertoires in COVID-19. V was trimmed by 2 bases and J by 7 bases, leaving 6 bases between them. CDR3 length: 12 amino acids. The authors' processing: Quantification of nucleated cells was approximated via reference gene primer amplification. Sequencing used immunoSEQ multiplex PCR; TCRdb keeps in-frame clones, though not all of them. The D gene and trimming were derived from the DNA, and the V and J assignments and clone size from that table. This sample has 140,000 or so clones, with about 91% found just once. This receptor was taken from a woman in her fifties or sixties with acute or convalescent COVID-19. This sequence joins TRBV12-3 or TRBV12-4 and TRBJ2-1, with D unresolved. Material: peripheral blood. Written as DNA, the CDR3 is TGTGCCAGCAGTTTACAAGAGAATGAGCAGTTCTTC. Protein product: CASSLQENEQFF.